The 24 T cell receptor beta chains given below trace back to one sample, sequenced in a study of PD-L1 blockade in urothelial cancer. The repertoire was sequenced with immunoSEQ multiplex PCR; TCRdb's copy has only in-frame clones and lacks some. The table includes 35,000 to 45,000 clones, roughly 84% detected once. The time point was: peripheral blood 6 weeks after treatment start. This specimen consisted of PBMCs, obtained around atezolizumab (anti-PD-L1) treatment. Receptors were obtained from a man in his forties with urothelial cancer.

The chain combines TRBV30 with TRBJ1-1; the D gene is possibly TRBD1 (6 bases). Germline CDR1 GTSNPN, CDR2 SVGIG (reference sequence). V lost 5 bases to trimming and J lost 5 bases, with 15 bases between them. The CDR3 spans 13 residues. The CDR3 region has the DNA TGTGCCTGGGTTACGGGGGGCTGGACTGAAGCTTTCTTT. Its translation is CAWVTGGWTEAFF.

The chain recombines TRBV5-1 with TRBJ2-5; possible D gene TRBD1, 6 bases. The CDR3 length is 13 residues. V dropped 4 bases and J dropped 2 bases, with 9 bases sitting between them. Germline CDR1 is SGHRS and CDR2 is YFSETQ. This CDR3 is CASSVGQQETQYF. CDR3 in DNA: TGCGCCAGCAGCGTAGGACAGCAAGAGACCCAGTACTTC.

This chain joins TRBV10-3 and TRBJ2-7, with 11 bases lining up with TRBD1. The germline CDR1 and CDR2 sequences are ENHRY and SYGVKD. This CDR3 contains 18 residues. V lost 0 bases to trimming and J lost 6 bases; unmatched junction nucleotides: 13. The CDR3 here is CAISESQGGVDRGLEQYF. The CDR3 nucleotides read TGTGCCATCAGTGAGTCGCAAGGGGGGGTGGACAGGGGGCTCGAGCAGTACTTC.

The chain combines TRBV18 with TRBJ2-1, with D possibly being TRBD1 (6 bases). Germline V gene lookup returns CDR1 KGHSH and CDR2 LQKENI. V shed 8 bases and J shed 6 bases, with 17 bases lying between them. The CDR3 contains 14 residues. The CDR3 region has the DNA TGTGCCAGCCAAATCGCCCTAGGGGGCAATGAGCAGTTCTTC. It encodes CASQIALGGNEQFF.

The CDR3, as DNA: TGTGCCAGCAGCTTAAGGGGACAGGGAATTCCTGAAGCTTTCTTT. Amino acid sequence: CASSLRGQGIPEAFF. This chain links TRBV11-1 with TRBJ1-1; 9 bases agree with TRBD1. CDR1 and CDR2 (germline): SGHAT, FQDESV (reference sequence). The length of the CDR3 is 15 residues. Trimming at V came to 2 bases and at J to 6 bases, leaving 7 bases not matched to a gene. Full variable domain (missing parts from reference TRBV11-1 and TRBJ1-1): EAEVAQSPRYKITEKSQAVAFWCDPISGHATLYWYRQILGQGPELLVQFQDESVVDDSQLPKDRFSAERLKGVDSTLKIQPAELGDSAMYLCASSLRGQGIPEAFFGQGTRLTVV.

The V call is TRBV28, the J call TRBJ2-7; 10 bases match TRBD1. The germline V gene encodes CDR1 MDHEN and CDR2 SYDVKM. The length of the CDR3 is 17 residues. The V gene end was trimmed by 3 bases and the J gene end by 1 base; junction bases not matched to a gene: 9. CDR3 DNA sequence: TGTGCCAGCAGTTTTTTTGCCGGGACAGGGGTTTCCTACGAGCAGTACTTC. This sequence encodes CASSFFAGTGVSYEQYF.

V usage is TRBV6-6 and J usage is TRBJ2-4, with a possible D match to TRBD1 (6 bases). Germline V gene sequence: CDR1 MNHNY, CDR2 SVGAGI (reference sequence). V was pared by 5 bases and J by 0 bases, with 11 bases between. This CDR3 is built from 15 residues. CDR3 amino acids: CASSTDSLAKNIQYF. CDR3 DNA sequence: TGTGCCAGCAGTACGGACAGTTTAGCCAAAAACATTCAGTACTTC.

The J gene is TRBJ2-7, the V gene TRBV6-6, with TRBD2 matching over 10 bases. CDR1 MNHNY and CDR2 SVGAGI come from the germline V gene (reference sequence). The CDR3 loop spans 13 amino acids. J was trimmed by 3 bases and V by 6 bases; bases with no gene match: 2. The CDR3 DNA is TGTGCCAGCAGGACTAGCGGGCGCTACGAGCAGTACTTC. Protein: CASRTSGRYEQYF.

The chain uses TRBV27 and TRBJ1-4, with 7 bases aligning to TRBD1. Losses at the gene ends were 6 bases for V and 2 bases for J; bases not matched to a gene: 0. The CDR3 totals 13 residues. Looked up from germline, CDR1 is MNHEY and CDR2 is SMNVEV (reference sequence). Here the CDR3 reads CASRGQTNEKLFF. For the CDR3, the DNA is TGTGCCAGCAGGGGACAGACTAATGAAAAACTGTTTTTT.

V gene TRBV9 combines with J gene TRBJ2-5; possibly TRBD1 for D (6 bases). V lost 4 bases, J lost 0 bases, and 10 bases lay in between. The germline V gene has CDR1 SGDLS and CDR2 YYNGEE. This CDR3 has 14 residues. The CDR3 DNA is TGTGCCAGCAGCATCGGGACAAACCAAGAGACCCAGTACTTC. Translating it yields CASSIGTNQETQYF.

This clone was detected once. The CDR3 here is CASSERKGLSQETQYF. CDR3 coding DNA: TGTGCCAGCAGTGAAAGGAAGGGGTTGTCCCAAGAGACCCAGTACTTC. V is TRBV2 and J is TRBJ2-5; D is perhaps TRBD1 (5 bases). Trimming pared 2 bases from V and 1 base from J, leaving 14 bases between. The CDR3 spans 16 residues. CDR1 and CDR2 (germline): SNHLY, FYNNEI.

This clone was observed a few times. The chain recombines TRBV28 with TRBJ1-1; TRBD1 agrees at 7 bases. V trimming: 6 bases; J trimming: 0 bases; junction bases outside the gene matches: 4. Germline V gives CDR1 MDHEN, CDR2 SYDVKM. The CDR3 extends over 14 amino acids. This CDR3 is CASRVTGMNTEAFF. The CDR3 nucleotides read TGTGCCAGCAGGGTGACAGGGATGAACACTGAAGCTTTCTTT.

This clone rates as medium-sized. The gene calls are TRBV11-1 and TRBJ1-4; D is uncertain. Trimming removed 5 bases at V and 7 bases at J, with 14 bases between. This CDR3 has 14 residues. Germline V lookup: CDR1 SGHAT, CDR2 FQDESV (reference sequence). The CDR3 DNA reads as TGTGCCAGCAGCACCCGCGGCGCGAGTGAAAAACTGTTTTTT. It codes for CASSTRGASEKLFF.

V is TRBV2 and J is TRBJ2-3, with TRBD1 matching 7 bases. J lost 0 bases, V lost 4 bases, and 1 base had no gene match. This CDR3 contains 14 residues. In germline, CDR1 is SNHLY, CDR2 FYNNEI. CDR3 sequence: CASSGDRSTDTQYF. CDR3 bases: TGTGCCAGCAGTGGGGACAGAAGCACAGATACGCAGTATTTT.

The chain recombines TRBV6-5 with TRBJ2-1; unclear D gene. The germline V gene encodes CDR1 MNHEY and CDR2 SVGAGI. The CDR3 runs to 16 residues. With 2 bases removed from V and 0 bases from J, the gap between germline ends came to 11 bases. CDR3 coding DNA: TGTGCCAGCAGTTACATAACGAGGAGCTCCTACAATGAGCAGTTCTTC. Its protein is CASSYITRSSYNEQFF.

This clone was detected only a few times. The rearrangement links TRBV30 to TRBJ1-5; D not resolved. V lost 6 bases and J 11 bases, leaving 23 bases between the germline ends. The CDR3 covers 14 residues. Germline-derived CDR1 and CDR2 are GTSNPN and SVGIG (reference sequence). The CDR3 DNA reads TGTGCCTGTTCATCGGGAGATATCATCAAGTCCCAGCATTTT. Translation: CACSSGDIIKSQHF.

The V gene is TRBV5-6, the J gene TRBJ1-3, with D hard to call. The V gene's germline CDR1 is SGHDT and CDR2 YYEEEE. The CDR3 is 16 amino acids. Trimming removed 4 bases at V and 0 bases at J, with 14 bases between. The CDR3: CASSPKPPLSGNTIYF. In DNA, the CDR3 is TGTGCCAGCAGCCCAAAGCCGCCTCTCTCTGGAAACACCATATATTTT.

The J gene is TRBJ1-2, the V gene TRBV5-1; TRBD1 might be the D (6 bases). This CDR3 is 13 amino acids long. Germline-derived CDR1 and CDR2 are SGHRS and YFSETQ. Trimming took 5 bases from V and 2 from J, leaving 10 bases between them. The CDR3 loop is CASRADRNYGYTF. DNA for the CDR3: TGCGCCAGCAGAGCTGACAGGAACTATGGCTACACCTTC.

This clone was observed once. The chain has TRBV6-5 and TRBJ2-5; D call uncertain. This CDR3 region has 15 residues. Germline V CDR1 and CDR2: MNHEY, SVGAGI. The germline V and J ends were trimmed by 2 bases and 0 bases, with 10 bases remaining between them. DNA for the CDR3: TGTGCCAGCAGTTACGCGGCGACGAACCAAGAGACCCAGTACTTC. Its translation is CASSYAATNQETQYF.

The gene calls are TRBV11-1 and TRBJ2-2, with TRBD1 as a possible D gene (6 bases). The J call may not be correct, given that the DNA end is closer to TRBJ1-3. Germline V lookup: CDR1 SGHAT, CDR2 FQDESV (reference sequence). The CDR3 length is 13 residues. The CDR3 DNA is TGTGCCAGCAGCTTCGGCAGGGGTGACACCATATATTTT. This sequence encodes CASSFGRGDTIYF.

This clone has just one count. The chain has TRBV14 and TRBJ1-2, with D unresolved. The CDR3 contains 13 residues. The V end was cut by 0 bases, the J end by 2 bases, with 4 bases between. The germline V gene has CDR1 SGHDN and CDR2 FVKESK. The CDR3 sequence is CASSQDLNYGYTF. CDR3 nucleotide sequence: TGTGCCAGCAGCCAAGATCTGAACTATGGCTACACCTTC.

The chain combines TRBV5-6 with TRBJ2-1, with 12 positions matching TRBD2. With V trimmed by 4 bases and J by 7 bases, 9 bases remained unmatched. The CDR3 consists of 16 residues. CDR1 and CDR2 (germline): SGHDT, YYEEEE. The chain's CDR3 is CASSPLAGGQKNEQFF. CDR3 bases: TGTGCCAGCAGCCCGCTAGCGGGAGGGCAAAAAAATGAGCAGTTCTTC.

The gene calls are TRBV28 and TRBJ1-2; D is unclear. In germline, CDR1 is MDHEN, CDR2 SYDVKM. CDR3 length: 11 amino acids. Trimming took 4 bases from V and 8 from J, leaving 8 bases between them. The CDR3 region has the DNA TGTGCCAGCAGTTCCGAGGAGGGCTACACCTTC. Translating gives CASSSEEGYTF.

V usage is TRBV11-2 and J usage is TRBJ2-4; D is ambiguous. V dropped 5 bases and J dropped 0 bases, with 14 bases sitting between them. In germline, CDR1 is SGHAT, CDR2 FQNNGV. The CDR3 has 16 amino acids. The CDR3 loop reads CASSDPQVGAKNIQYF. The DNA for the CDR3 is TGTGCCAGCAGCGATCCCCAGGTCGGAGCCAAAAACATTCAGTACTTC.